Shown below are 11 T cell receptor beta chains from a single sample sequenced in a study of T cells in Graves' hyperthyroidism and ophthalmopathy. Amplification of TCR beta CDR3 regions used RNA as the template. Using the HTBI primer set, a first-round RT-PCR was run on the TCR CDR3. Using its own MiXCR run on the multiplex PCR reads, TCRdb lists one record per CDR3 protein. The repertoire holds some 800,000 distinct CDR3 sequences, roughly 40% seen once, with 8% to 9% in the top ten. The source material was blood. The receptor set was obtained from a man between 18 and 35 years old with Graves' hyperthyroidism.

The rearrangement links TRBV9 to TRBJ1-1; possibly TRBD1 for D (5 bases). Trimming shortened V by 7 bases and J by 0 bases, and 19 bases separated the two germline ends. Germline V CDR1 and CDR2: SGDLS, YYNGEE. The length of the CDR3 is 16 residues. The CDR3 is CASSPTGGFMNTEAFF. As DNA, the CDR3 is TGTGCCAGCTCACCAACTGGGGGATTCATGAACACTGAAGCTTTCTTT.

This clonotype appeared a few times. The chain links TRBV7-8 to TRBJ2-7, with D perhaps TRBD2 (6 bases). The CDR3 totals 16 residues. Germline values: CDR1 SGHVS, CDR2 FQNEAQ. Deletions cut 2 bases from V and 0 bases from J, with 14 bases between. CDR3 protein: CASSLTGTGSSYEQYF. The CDR3, as DNA: TGTGCCAGCAGCTTAACCGGGACTGGCAGCTCCTACGAGCAGTACTTC.

This clonotype was picked up many times. The chain employs TRBV19 and TRBJ1-4; D remains ambiguous. This CDR3 has 15 residues. With 7 bases removed from V and 8 bases from J, the gap between germline ends came to 20 bases. Germline CDR1 and CDR2: LNHDA and SQIVND (reference sequence). CDR3 loop: CASTAYLGSWEKLFF. DNA for the CDR3: TGTGCCAGTACCGCCTACCTGGGGTCGTGGGAAAAACTGTTTTTT.

The chain couples TRBV10-3 to TRBJ2-2; perhaps TRBD2 as D (6 bases). V was cut by 0 bases and J by 4 bases, with 6 bases left in between. This CDR3 has 14 amino acids. Germline V gives CDR1 ENHRY, CDR2 SYGVKD. The CDR3 region is CAISESRGTGELFF. As DNA, the CDR3 is TGTGCCATCAGTGAGTCGCGGGGCACCGGGGAGCTGTTTTTT.

In its sample, this clonotype was seen a few times. The chain has TRBV10-3 and TRBJ2-5, with D perhaps TRBD1 or TRBD2 (5 bases each). CDR1 is ENHRY and CDR2 is SYGVKD in the germline V gene. The CDR3 is 12 residues long. Trimming shortened V by 8 bases and J by 1 base, and 8 bases separated the two germline ends. The CDR3 sequence is CAIRGAQETQYF. As DNA, the CDR3 is TGTGCCATCCGGGGCGCCCAAGAGACCCAGTACTTC.

This chain connects TRBV20-1 to TRBJ1-1, with D perhaps TRBD1 (5 bases). This CDR3 contains 13 residues. V was trimmed by 3 bases and J by 4 bases, leaving 12 bases between them. Germline V gene sequence: CDR1 DFQATT, CDR2 SNEGSKA (reference sequence). The DNA of the CDR3 is TGCAGTGCTAGGGGGCCCGCTACCACTGAAGCTTTCTTT. It is translated as CSARGPATTEAFF.

V gene TRBV19 combines with J gene TRBJ2-2; TRBD1 matches at 8 bases. Per the germline V gene, CDR1 is LNHDA and CDR2 is SQIVND (reference sequence). The CDR3 has 14 amino acids. The ends lost 4 bases at V and 5 bases at J; junction bases unmatched: 3. CDR3 loop: CASSTRTGTGELFF. The CDR3 coding sequence is TGTGCCAGTAGTACGCGGACAGGGACCGGGGAGCTGTTTTTT.

For this clonotype: It may be a read error: a sequence one base away is much more abundant. The chain couples TRBV29-1 to TRBJ2-5, with 7 bases identical to TRBD2. The CDR3 contains 13 residues. Germline assignment: CDR1 SQVTM and CDR2 ANQGSEA. V shed 1 base, J shed 9 bases, and the junction held 8 bases outside the gene matches. This chain's CDR3 is CSVEAGVREAQYF. In DNA form, the CDR3 reads TGCAGCGTTGAAGCGGGGGTCCGGGAGGCCCAGTACTTC.

Ten or more counts support this clonotype. This chain uses TRBV29-1 with TRBJ2-5, with TRBD1 identical over 9 bases. Germline V CDR1 and CDR2: SQVTM, ANQGSEA. V shed 6 bases and J 5 bases; nucleotides not matched to a gene: 4. There are 12 residues in the CDR3. The CDR3, as DNA: TGCAGCGTCTCCGACAGGGGGGAGACCCAGTACTTC. This encodes CSVSDRGETQYF.

This clonotype was detected a few times. J is TRBJ1-4 and V is TRBV20-1; D gene ambiguous. CDR1 is DFQATT, CDR2 SNEGSKA, per germline (reference sequence). CDR3 length: 12 amino acids. V lost 0 bases to trimming and J lost 14 bases, with 13 bases between them. The CDR3 sequence: CSARDGRVRLFF. The CDR3 DNA is TGCAGTGCTAGAGATGGGCGGGTAAGGCTGTTTTTT.

This chain connects TRBV7-8 to TRBJ2-7; 11 bases line up with TRBD2. This CDR3 has 18 residues. Trimming took 5 bases from V and 1 from J; bases not matched to a gene: 13. Germline loops: CDR1 SGHVS, CDR2 FQNEAQ. This CDR3 is CASSHPYSGRALSYEQYF. The CDR3 DNA sequence: TGTGCCAGCAGCCACCCCTATAGCGGGAGGGCATTATCCTACGAGCAGTACTTC.